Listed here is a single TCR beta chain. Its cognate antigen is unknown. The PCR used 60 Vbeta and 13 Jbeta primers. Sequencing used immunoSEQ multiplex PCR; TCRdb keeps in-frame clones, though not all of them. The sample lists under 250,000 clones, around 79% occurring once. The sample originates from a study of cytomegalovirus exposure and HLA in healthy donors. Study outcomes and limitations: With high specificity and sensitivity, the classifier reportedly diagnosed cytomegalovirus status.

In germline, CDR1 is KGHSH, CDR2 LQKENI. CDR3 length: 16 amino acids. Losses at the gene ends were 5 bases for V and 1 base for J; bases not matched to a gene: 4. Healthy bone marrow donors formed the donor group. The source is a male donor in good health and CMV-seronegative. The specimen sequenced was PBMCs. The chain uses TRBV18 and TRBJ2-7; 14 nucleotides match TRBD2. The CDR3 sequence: CASSEGTSGRSYEQYF. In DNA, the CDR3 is TGTGCCAGCTCAGAGGGGACTAGCGGGAGATCCTACGAGCAGTACTTC.